This section outlines one TCR beta chain sequence together with its context. Its antigen is undetermined. These data originate in a study of CD8+CD57+ T cells in acquired aplastic anemia. As for the study in general: The sorted CD4+ and CD8+ cells yielded an average around 3.2 ug of DNA. Reads per healthy sample averaged roughly 9.9 million (CD4+) and some 11 million (CD8+). Study-wide findings and caveats: Levels of CD8+ Simpson's diversity were not significantly distinct in patients versus controls. Found in both controls and patients were twenty-nine CD8+ CDR3 sequences.

The template used for profiling TCR beta VDJ and CDR3 was genomic DNA. TCRdb re-called the reads with MiXCR, one entry per CDR3 protein. The sample holds 120,000 or so distinct CDR3 sequences, about 46% seen once. The CDR3 is 14 amino acids. With 1 base clipped from V and 2 bases from J, the junction kept 5 bases outside the gene matches. CDR1 and CDR2 from the germline V gene are SQVTM and ANQGSEA. This TCR derives from a human donor in good health, serving as a control. This sequence joins TRBV29-1 and TRBJ2-7, with 7 bases identical to TRBD1. Sequencing input: sorted CD4+, CD8+, or CD8+CD57+ T cells (not recorded which) from PBMCs. CDR3 coding DNA: TGCAGCGTTGAAGGGACAGGATTCCCCTACGAGCAGTACTTC. This translates into CSVEGTGFPYEQYF.